A single sample is the source of the 28 T cell receptor beta chains below, sequenced in a study of shared clonotypes between healthy human individuals. The data were produced by immunoSEQ multiplex PCR, yet TCRdb's version contains in-frame clones alone and is incomplete. The sample includes approximately 700,000 clones, more than 70% of them seen just once. The specimen sequenced was memory CD4+ T cells sorted from blood. Subset specified: CD45RA-negative fraction. The receptors shown here come from a woman aged 25 to 39 in good health.

This chain joins TRBV6-5 and TRBJ2-5, with D possibly matching TRBD1 (6 bases). The germline V gene encodes CDR1 MNHEY and CDR2 SVGAGI. Trimming took off 2 bases at V and 4 bases at J, with 8 bases between the two ends. The CDR3 spans 13 residues. Here the CDR3 reads CASSYDRRETQYF. CDR3 bases: TGTGCCAGCAGTTACGACAGGAGAGAGACCCAGTACTTC.

The chain links TRBV4-1 to TRBJ2-7; D possibly matches TRBD1 or TRBD2 (5 bases each). In germline, CDR1 is MGHRA, CDR2 YSYEKL. Between the trimmed V and J ends, which lost 4 bases and 3 bases, there was a span of 16 bases. The CDR3 is 15 residues long. The CDR3 region is CASSLTRDPYYEQYF. In nucleotides, the CDR3 is TGCGCCAGCAGCCTCACCCGGGACCCCTACTACGAGCAGTACTTC.

This clone occurred once. This chain links TRBV5-6 with TRBJ2-1; the match to TRBD2 covers 11 bases. Looked up from germline, CDR1 is SGHDT and CDR2 is YYEEEE. After removal of 4 bases from V and 4 bases from J, the junction contained 4 bases not matched to a gene. The CDR3 loop spans 15 amino acids. The CDR3 protein is CASSRGLADYNEQFF. The CDR3 coding sequence is TGTGCCAGCAGCCGGGGACTAGCGGATTACAATGAGCAGTTCTTC.

The rearrangement joins TRBV9 to TRBJ2-1; D may be TRBD1 (6 bases). V shed 0 bases and J shed 3 bases, with 13 bases lying between them. CDR3 size: 16 residues. In germline, CDR1 is SGDLS, CDR2 YYNGEE. The CDR3 is CASSVGPGEYYNEQFF. DNA for the CDR3: TGTGCCAGCAGCGTAGGCCCAGGGGAGTACTACAATGAGCAGTTCTTC.

This clone has a count of ten or more. The chain's CDR3 is CASSFGRRETQYF. CDR3 coding DNA: TGTGCCAGCAGCTTTGGCAGGCGGGAGACCCAGTACTTC. The chain combines TRBV7-8 with TRBJ2-5; D call uncertain. Per germline, CDR1 SGHVS and CDR2 FQNEAQ. The V and J ends lost 3 bases and 5 bases respectively, with 10 bases between them. CDR3 size: 13 residues.

The chain employs TRBV5-1 and TRBJ2-2; tentative D call: TRBD2 (6 bases). This CDR3 region has 15 residues. V lost 3 bases and J lost 2, with 11 bases in between. Per the germline V gene, CDR1 is SGHRS and CDR2 is YFSETQ. The chain's CDR3 is CASSSGTFNTGELFF. The CDR3 DNA reads TGCGCCAGCAGCTCAGGGACTTTCAACACCGGGGAGCTGTTTTTT.

J is TRBJ2-3 and V is TRBV11-2; 11 bases agree with TRBD1. Germline V CDR1 and CDR2: SGHAT, FQNNGV. This CDR3 region has 15 residues. Germline trimming cut 4 bases from V and 5 bases from J; bases unmatched to any gene: 5. The CDR3 loop is CASSSGQGAGDTQYF. The DNA for the CDR3 is TGTGCCAGCAGCTCCGGACAGGGGGCAGGAGATACGCAGTATTTT.

This clone came up once. The chain employs TRBV9 and TRBJ1-3; D is unresolved. This CDR3 region has 15 residues. Germline V gives CDR1 SGDLS, CDR2 YYNGEE. V was trimmed by 0 bases and J by 3 bases, leaving 10 bases between them. Here the CDR3 reads CASSVDGGHGNTIYF. The CDR3 nucleotides read TGTGCCAGCAGCGTAGACGGCGGGCATGGAAACACCATATATTTT. The full variable domain, in which reference TRBV9 and TRBJ1-3 provide the parts outside the CDR3, is DSGVTQTPKHLITATGQRVTLRCSPRSGDLSVYWYQQSLDQGLQFLIQYYNGEERAKGNILERFSAQQFPDLHSELNLSSLELGDSALYFCASSVDGGHGNTIYFGEGSWLTVV.

In this sample, this clone turned up a few times. The V and J genes are TRBV11-2 and TRBJ1-1, with 7 bases matching TRBD1. Germline assignment: CDR1 SGHAT and CDR2 FQNNGV. The CDR3 length is 15 residues. V lost 1 base and J lost 4; bases outside the gene matches: 6. The chain's CDR3 is CASSLVTGALTEAFF. DNA of the CDR3: TGTGCCAGCAGCTTAGTAACAGGGGCACTCACTGAAGCTTTCTTT.

The chain uses TRBV7-8 and TRBJ2-1, with 7 bases aligning to TRBD2. CDR1 SGHVS and CDR2 FQNEAQ come from the germline V gene. The CDR3 covers 16 residues. J gave up 0 bases and V 5 bases, and 7 bases lay outside the gene matches. The CDR3 coding sequence is TGTGCCAGCAGCCCGGGACTATCGAGCTCCTACAATGAGCAGTTCTTC. Its translation is CASSPGLSSSYNEQFF.

This chain links TRBV6-4 with TRBJ1-5, with D unresolved. V dropped 3 bases and J dropped 1 base, with 10 bases sitting between them. CDR3 size: 15 residues. CDR1 is MRHNA, CDR2 SNTAGT, per germline. CDR3 nucleotides: TGTGCCAGCAGTGATTTCCAGGAGAGCAATCAGCCCCAGCATTTT. Translating gives CASSDFQESNQPQHF.

The chain carries TRBV6-1 and TRBJ1-2; D remains unclear. This CDR3 is built from 15 residues. V shed 1 base and J shed 4 bases, with 13 bases lying between them. Germline CDR1 is MNHNS and CDR2 is SASEGT. The chain's CDR3 is CASSEDWWTPYGYTF. The CDR3 DNA is TGTGCCAGCAGTGAAGATTGGTGGACTCCCTATGGCTACACCTTC.

This clone has only one observation. The chain uses TRBV27 and TRBJ2-3; D unresolved. Germline V gene lookup returns CDR1 MNHEY and CDR2 SMNVEV (reference sequence). The CDR3 has 13 amino acids. The germline V and J ends were trimmed by 3 bases and 2 bases, with 6 bases remaining between them. Here the CDR3 reads CASSLPYTDTQYF. In nucleotides, the CDR3 is TGTGCCAGCAGTTTGCCATACACAGATACGCAGTATTTT.

This clone was detected once. The J gene is TRBJ1-1, the V gene TRBV25-1, with D tentatively TRBD1 (5 bases). Germline-derived CDR1 and CDR2 are MGHDK and SYGVNS. The V end lost 5 bases, the J end lost 10 bases, and 11 bases lay between the germline ends. This CDR3 is 11 amino acids long. The CDR3 nucleotides read TGTGCCAGCAGTACAGGCGCCGGAGCTTTCTTT. It is translated as CASSTGAGAFF. Using reference TRBV25-1 and TRBJ1-1 for the parts outside the CDR3, the full variable domain is EADIYQTPRYLVIGTGKKITLECSQTMGHDKMYWYQQDPGMELHLIHYSYGVNSTEKGDLSSESTVSRIRTEHFPLTLESARPSHTSQYLCASSTGAGAFFGQGTRLTVV.

The sample holds one count of this clone. V usage is TRBV5-4 and J usage is TRBJ2-1; 10 bases align to TRBD2. The germline CDR1 and CDR2 sequences are SGHNT and YYREEE (reference sequence). The CDR3 covers 17 residues. V shed 1 base, J shed 9 bases, and the junction held 13 bases outside the gene matches. CDR3 in amino acids: CASSLWAGTSVPGEQFF. In DNA form, the CDR3 reads TGTGCCAGCAGCTTGTGGGCAGGGACTAGCGTCCCCGGTGAGCAGTTCTTC.

The chain links TRBV7-9 to TRBJ1-2, with TRBD1 matching over 9 bases. This CDR3 has 13 amino acids. J gave up 7 bases and V 5 bases, and 5 bases lay outside the gene matches. Germline-derived CDR1 and CDR2 are SEHNR and FQNEAQ (reference sequence). CDR3 coding DNA: TGTGCCAGCAGCGCGGGACAGGGAAGTGGCTACACCTTC. Its protein is CASSAGQGSGYTF.

V is TRBV4-1 and J is TRBJ2-2; D remains unclear. In germline, CDR1 is MGHRA, CDR2 YSYEKL. The CDR3 is 14 residues long. V was cut by 1 base and J by 1 base, with 4 bases left in between. The CDR3 reads CASSQGENTGELFF. CDR3 DNA sequence: TGCGCCAGCAGCCAAGGGGAGAACACCGGGGAGCTGTTTTTT.

V is TRBV30 and J is TRBJ1-5; D not resolved. The germline V gene encodes CDR1 GTSNPN and CDR2 SVGIG (reference sequence). Trimming stripped 5 bases from V and 2 bases from J, with 10 bases between. This CDR3 contains 13 residues. The CDR3 is CAWAAGGNQPQHF. DNA of the CDR3: TGTGCCTGGGCCGCGGGAGGCAATCAGCCCCAGCATTTT.

The table lists this clone with a few counts. V gene TRBV9 combines with J gene TRBJ2-7; D not certain. Trimming took off 0 bases at V and 2 bases at J, with 12 bases between the two ends. CDR1 is SGDLS and CDR2 is YYNGEE in the germline V gene. The CDR3 has 15 residues. For the CDR3, the DNA is TGTGCCAGCAGCGTAGGCCCCCACACTGCCTACGAGCAGTACTTC. It translates to CASSVGPHTAYEQYF.

CDR3 in amino acids: CASSPRQGMNTGELFF. The CDR3 nucleotides are TGTGCCAGCAGCCCACGACAGGGGATGAACACCGGGGAGCTGTTTTTT. The chain is built from TRBV7-9 and TRBJ2-2, with 8 nucleotides matching TRBD1. V lost 5 bases, J lost 1 base, and 6 bases stayed unmatched. The CDR3 length is 16 residues. Germline V CDR1 and CDR2: SEHNR, FQNEAQ (reference sequence).

CDR3 nucleotides: TGCGCCAGCAGTGAGAGGGGAACGAACACCGGGGAGCTGTTTTTT. It yields the protein CASSERGTNTGELFF. V and J are TRBV10-1 and TRBJ2-2; tentatively, D is TRBD1 (5 bases). V lost 2 bases to trimming and J lost 0 bases, with 7 bases between them. Germline values: CDR1 WNHNN, CDR2 SYGVQD (reference sequence). The CDR3 runs to 15 residues.

This clone was seen more than once but under ten times. The chain carries TRBV28 and TRBJ1-5; D might be TRBD1 (5 bases). The CDR3 is made up of 16 amino acids. Trimming stripped 3 bases from V and 7 bases from J, with 19 bases between. Germline CDR1 reads MDHEN; CDR2 reads SYDVKM. CDR3 sequence: CASSFWRRADIQPQHF. For the CDR3, the DNA is TGTGCCAGCAGTTTTTGGCGCAGGGCCGATATCCAGCCCCAGCATTTT.

The rearrangement links TRBV5-1 to TRBJ2-7; TRBD1 matches at 8 bases. The CDR3 totals 15 residues. Germline lookup yields CDR1 SGHRS and CDR2 YFSETQ. The junction had 10 bases not matched to a gene; V was cut back by 2 bases and J by 6 bases. Here the CDR3 DNA reads TGCGCCAGCAGCTTACACACTGGACAGGGAGGCGAGCAGTACTTC. Residues: CASSLHTGQGGEQYF.

The chain links TRBV7-8 to TRBJ2-1, with TRBD2 identical over 7 bases. The CDR3 covers 15 residues. J gave up 3 bases and V 3 bases, and 5 bases lay outside the gene matches. Germline values: CDR1 SGHVS, CDR2 FQNEAQ. CDR3 in amino acids: CASSLVSGGYNEQFF. The DNA for the CDR3 is TGTGCCAGCAGCTTGGTATCGGGAGGCTACAATGAGCAGTTCTTC.

The chain links TRBV5-4 to TRBJ2-3, with TRBD2 as a possible D gene (5 bases). Deletions cut 1 base from V and 4 bases from J, with 7 bases between. This CDR3 contains 13 residues. The germline gives CDR1 SGHNT, CDR2 YYREEE (reference sequence). CDR3 protein: CASSLWGADTQYF. Here the CDR3 DNA reads TGTGCCAGCAGCTTGTGGGGAGCAGATACGCAGTATTTT.

The chain recombines TRBV5-4 with TRBJ1-1, with TRBD1 matching 9 bases. This CDR3 contains 14 residues. Germline V gene data show CDR1 as SGHNT and CDR2 as YYREEE (reference sequence). The V segment lost 4 bases and the J segment 2 bases; nucleotides outside the gene matches: 3. The CDR3 sequence: CASSLTGGNTEAFF. The CDR3 DNA sequence: TGTGCCAGCAGCCTGACAGGGGGAAACACTGAAGCTTTCTTT.

The DNA of the CDR3 is TGTGCCAGTAGTATTAAGGGAGGCCCCTACGAGCAGTACTTC. It codes for CASSIKGGPYEQYF. The V gene is TRBV19, the J gene TRBJ2-7; TRBD2 is a possible D gene (6 bases). Trimming shortened V by 3 bases and J by 2 bases, and 11 bases separated the two germline ends. Germline values: CDR1 LNHDA, CDR2 SQIVND (reference sequence). This CDR3 has 14 amino acids.

CDR3 nucleotide sequence: TGCGCCAGCAGGGAGTTTAGCGATCTCAACACCGGGGAGCTGTTTTTT. The encoded protein is CASREFSDLNTGELFF. The rearrangement uses TRBV5-1 and TRBJ2-2; D is possibly TRBD2 (5 bases). Germline V gene sequence: CDR1 SGHRS, CDR2 YFSETQ. V gave up 5 bases and J gave up 2 bases, with 16 bases separating them. The CDR3 extends over 16 amino acids.